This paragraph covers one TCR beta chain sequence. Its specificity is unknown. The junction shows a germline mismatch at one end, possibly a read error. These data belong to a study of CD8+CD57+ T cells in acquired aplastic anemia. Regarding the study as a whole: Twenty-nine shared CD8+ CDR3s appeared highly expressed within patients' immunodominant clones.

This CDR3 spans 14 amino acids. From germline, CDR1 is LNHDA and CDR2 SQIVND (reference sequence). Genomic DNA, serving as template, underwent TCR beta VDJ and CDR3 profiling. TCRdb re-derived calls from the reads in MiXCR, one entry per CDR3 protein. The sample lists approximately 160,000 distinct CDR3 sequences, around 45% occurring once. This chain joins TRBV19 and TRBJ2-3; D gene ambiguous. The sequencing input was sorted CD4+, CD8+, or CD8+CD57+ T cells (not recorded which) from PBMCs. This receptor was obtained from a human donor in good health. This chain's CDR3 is CASSIKASTDTQCF. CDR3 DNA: TGTGCCAGTAGTATAAAGGCGAGCACAGATACGCAGTGTTTT.